This TCR beta chain derives from a study of blood T cell repertoires in COVID-19 (dated by TCRdb to the early 2020s). Describing the broader study: Collaborator samples came from the United States, Italy and Spain and covered acute and convalescent phases of COVID-19. The material from the prospective study consisted of cDNA or gDNA derived from T cells, B-cell-depleted T cells, or PBMCs. Subjects who had been exposed to COVID-19, were actively infected with it, or had recovered from it provided the deeply sampled blood TCRbeta repertoires that made up the dataset. A freely available public database, intended as a resource for researchers studying the immune response to SARS-CoV-2, is where the repertoires were released. The samples were drawn from two sources: the first 160 participants of the ongoing ImmuneRACE study, and 1,000 to 1,500 subjects contributed by 6 global collaborators. The sample metadata nearly always contained a de-identified subject ID, COVID-19 status, age in years and sex. HLA class I and class II types, where available, came from metadata supplied by the sample provider rather than from assay-based typing. General findings and caveats noted by the study authors: The amount of clinical and demographic metadata varied by source and participant and was provided uncurated.

Relative to germline, V is 7 bases shorter and J is 2 bases shorter, with 15 bases between their ends. The CDR3 goes from the cysteine to the phenylalanine over 15 residues. Only the CDR3 DNA is retained, 45 bases long and in frame from the first base. The germline V gene sets CDR1 to MDHEN and CDR2 to SYDVKM. Enrolling through a virtual design, the prospective study's participants ranged in age from roughly 18 to 89 years and lived across around 25 United States geographic areas. In the prospective study, cohorts were assigned on the basis of participant-reported clinical history obtained from a screening survey and a study questionnaire. Exposed participants had been in contact, within 2 weeks of entering the study, with a person who had a PCR-confirmed or clinician-diagnosed case of COVID-19. Mobile phlebotomists in the prospective study collected whole blood, serum and a nasopharyngeal or oropharyngeal swab from every participant. Participants in the prospective study had the option to provide additional blood draws and questionnaires over a roughly two-month period. Before DNA extraction, blood samples from the prospective study were shipped at room temperature or frozen.

In regard to this clone: Its antigen specificity is not known. Within one base of it there is no much larger clone, and no base qualities were kept.

TCRbeta CDR3 regions were amplified from genomic DNA by means of the immunoSEQ Assay, a bias-controlled multiplex PCR. In the source study's methods: Within the assay, amplification of reference gene primers was used to estimate how many nucleated cells each sample contained. To quantify the absolute abundance of each unique TCRbeta CDR3 rearrangement, sequence reads were collapsed and filtered. For each sample, productive Simpson clonality was calculated as the square root of Simpson's diversity index across productive rearrangements. TCRdb carries this immuneACCESS record with in-frame sequences only. Its versions omit some clonotypes, under half of them owing to an unresolved V gene in the studies checked, with the rest unexplained. V, J and clone size were drawn from that table, and D and trimming were deduced from the DNA. This sample lists about 300,000 clones; roughly 86% were detected once. Jointly, the top ten make up 2.5% to 3.5% of the sample.

This chain joins TRBV28 to TRBJ1-5; the D gene is perhaps TRBD1, on 5 matching bases. Sequenced: PBMCs or T cells enriched from blood (not recorded which). The receptor was derived from a woman between 50 and 59 years old who had been exposed to COVID-19. The CDR3: CASTHQGLGNQPQHF. At the DNA level, the sequence is TGTGCCAGCACCCATCAGGGCCTGGGCAATCAGCCCCAGCATTTT.